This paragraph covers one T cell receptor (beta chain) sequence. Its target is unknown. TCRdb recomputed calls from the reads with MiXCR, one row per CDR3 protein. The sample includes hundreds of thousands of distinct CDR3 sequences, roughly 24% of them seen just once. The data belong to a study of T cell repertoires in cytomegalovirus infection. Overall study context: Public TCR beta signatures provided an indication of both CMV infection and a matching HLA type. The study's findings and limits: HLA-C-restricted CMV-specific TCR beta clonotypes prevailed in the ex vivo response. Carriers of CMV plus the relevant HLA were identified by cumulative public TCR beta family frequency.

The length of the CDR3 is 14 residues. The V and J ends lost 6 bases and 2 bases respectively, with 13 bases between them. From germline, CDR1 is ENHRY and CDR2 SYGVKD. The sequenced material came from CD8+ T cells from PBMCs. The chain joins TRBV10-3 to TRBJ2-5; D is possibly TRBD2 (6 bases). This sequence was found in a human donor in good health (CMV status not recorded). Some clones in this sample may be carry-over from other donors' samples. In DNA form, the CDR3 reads TGTGCCATCAGGGGATCCGGGAGTCAAGAGACCCAGTACTTC. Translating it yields CAIRGSGSQETQYF.